The present T cell receptor (beta chain) was sequenced within a study of T cell responses to AZD1222 COVID-19 vaccine. Germline trimming cut 4 bases from V and 0 bases from J; bases unmatched to any gene: 4. Germline V gives CDR1 SEHNR, CDR2 FQNEAQ (reference sequence). The CDR3 contains 15 residues. Here immunoSEQ multiplex PCR was the method, and the copy in TCRdb shows in-frame clones only, minus some. The sample consists of roughly 100,000 clones, more than 75% of them appearing once. This receptor was identified in an adult in good health. Source: peripheral blood, taken on day 0 of AZD1222 vaccination. V is TRBV7-9 and J is TRBJ2-5; 8 nucleotides align to TRBD1. The CDR3 spells CASSSTGEYQETQYF. CDR3 DNA: TGTGCCAGCAGCTCGACAGGGGAGTACCAAGAGACCCAGTACTTC.